Reported below is one T cell receptor (beta chain). Cohort 3 donors were reported recovered after two negative PCRs, clearance, or symptom resolution. The data were taken from a study of blood T cell repertoires in COVID-19. Study-level background: Samples taken during acute and convalescent COVID-19 were collected in the United States, Italy and Spain. T cells, B-cell-depleted T cells, or PBMCs supplied cDNA or gDNA.

TCRdb's table, derived via immunoSEQ multiplex PCR, lists solely in-frame clones and lacks some. The sample records 95,000 to 150,000 clones, 80% to 85% being singletons. Germline lookup yields CDR1 MGHRA and CDR2 YSYEKL. The CDR3 is 16 residues long. V was pared by 3 bases and J by 3 bases, with 8 bases of the junction left unmatched. The V gene is TRBV4-1, the J gene TRBJ2-7; 10 bases are shared with TRBD1. The sample comprised PBMCs or T cells enriched from blood (not recorded which). The clonotype was recovered from a woman in her twenties or thirties who had recovered from COVID-19. The CDR3 coding sequence is TGCGCCAGCAGCCAGGCCGAGGGACAGGGGATCTACGAGCAGTACTTC. Protein: CASSQAEGQGIYEQYF.